This T cell receptor beta chain derives from a study of beta chain features in type 1 diabetes. Study in general: All of the samples together had some 99 million sorted cells examined. Study-level points and caveats: PCR might preferentially amplify shorter templates, equally in patients and controls. Within the patient group, naive, central memory and Treg TCRB repertoires appeared more similar to each other than within healthy donors.

This clone was observed many times. Its antigen is undetermined. The investigators reverse transcribed all of the isolated RNA, so they sequenced expressed TCRB transcripts. Each sample of naive, central memory or regulatory T cells had, on average, roughly 3.6 million reads. Profiling relied on immunoSEQ multiplex PCR, and the TCRdb table lists in-frame clones only, not all of them. The sample has fewer than 550,000 clones, about an eighth seen once; the top ten hold 0.04% to 0.05%. The germline V gene has CDR1 SEHNR and CDR2 FQNEAQ (reference sequence). There are 13 residues in the CDR3. The V gene lost 8 bases and the J gene lost 1 base, with 10 bases spanning the gap.

The rearrangement joins TRBV7-9 to TRBJ2-3; TRBD2 might be the D (6 bases). The TCR was taken from a woman aged 18 to 35 in good health. Sequencing was done on a sample of naive CD4+ T cells from blood. CDR3 residues: CASLQRGTDTQYF. CDR3 sequence (DNA): TGTGCCAGCCTTCAGCGGGGCACAGATACGCAGTATTTT.